This T cell receptor beta chain was captured in a study of blood T cells in healthy people across ages. No fewer than 5.5 micrograms of total RNA were isolated from every sample. The study's findings and limits: The study regarded diversity estimates from one million T cells as underestimates. When set beside aged donors, long-lived donors presented more naive CD4+ cells and higher diversity.

The ends lost 5 bases at V and 3 bases at J; junction bases unmatched: 13. CDR3 length: 17 amino acids. Germline-derived CDR1 and CDR2 are DFQATT and SNEGSKA (reference sequence). Through a sample-barcoded 5' primer and a J-beta primer mix, a second PCR was run for roughly 7 to 11 cycles. Each CDR3 protein is one row after TCRdb ran MiXCR on the 5' RACE reads. This table has 1.5 million to 2 million distinct CDR3 sequences, 28% appearing once. Points on this clonotype: What it binds is unknown.

The genes are TRBV20-1 and TRBJ2-7, with 13 bases matching TRBD2. The specimen was blood. This TCR came from a woman aged 25 to 39 in good health. CDR3 amino acids: CSAPRTSGGAGLYEQYF. CDR3 sequence (DNA): TGCAGTGCTCCCCGGACTAGCGGGGGAGCAGGGCTCTACGAGCAGTACTTC.